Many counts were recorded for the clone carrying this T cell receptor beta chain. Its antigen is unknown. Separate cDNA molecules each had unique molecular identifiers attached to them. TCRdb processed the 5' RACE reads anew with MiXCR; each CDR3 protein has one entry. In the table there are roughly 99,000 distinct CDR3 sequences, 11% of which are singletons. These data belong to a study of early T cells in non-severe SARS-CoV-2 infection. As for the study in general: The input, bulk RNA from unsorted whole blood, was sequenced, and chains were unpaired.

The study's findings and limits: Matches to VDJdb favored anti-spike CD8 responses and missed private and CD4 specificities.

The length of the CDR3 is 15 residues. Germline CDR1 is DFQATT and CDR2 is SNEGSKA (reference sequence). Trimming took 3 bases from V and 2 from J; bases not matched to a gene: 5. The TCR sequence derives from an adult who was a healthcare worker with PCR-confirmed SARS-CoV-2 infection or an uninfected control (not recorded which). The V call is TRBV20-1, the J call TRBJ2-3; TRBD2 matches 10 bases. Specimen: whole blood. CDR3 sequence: CSASSLAGITDTQYF. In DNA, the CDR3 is TGCAGTGCTAGTTCACTAGCGGGAATCACAGATACGCAGTATTTT.